The clone carrying this TCR beta chain was seen repeatedly, ten times or more. The antigen remains undetermined. The DNA ends 3 residues before the CDR3 does, and the rest of the CDR3 is filled in from the germline J gene. The V gene lost 0 bases and the J gene lost 4 bases, with 3 bases spanning the gap. The germline gives CDR1 SGHRS, CDR2 YFSETQ. The CDR3 length is 12 residues. The table came from immunoSEQ multiplex PCR; TCRdb's copy has only in-frame clones and leaves some out. The sample contains 30,000 to 40,000 clones, none occurring once; around 3% lies in the top ten. These data originate in a study of T cell clonality in common variable immunodeficiency. Regarding the study as a whole: Compared with healthy controls, CVID subjects showed increased TCRbeta clonality, mostly in about a third. Compared with controls, CVID subjects had fewer shared TCRbeta clones.

The clonotype originates from a person aged 18 to 69 in good health. This chain joins TRBV5-1 and TRBJ2-3; D unclear. Sequenced: peripheral blood mononuclear cells. The CDR3 loop reads CASSLDSDTQYF. The sequenced part of the CDR3 DNA is TGCGCCAGCAGCTTGGACTCAGATACG.